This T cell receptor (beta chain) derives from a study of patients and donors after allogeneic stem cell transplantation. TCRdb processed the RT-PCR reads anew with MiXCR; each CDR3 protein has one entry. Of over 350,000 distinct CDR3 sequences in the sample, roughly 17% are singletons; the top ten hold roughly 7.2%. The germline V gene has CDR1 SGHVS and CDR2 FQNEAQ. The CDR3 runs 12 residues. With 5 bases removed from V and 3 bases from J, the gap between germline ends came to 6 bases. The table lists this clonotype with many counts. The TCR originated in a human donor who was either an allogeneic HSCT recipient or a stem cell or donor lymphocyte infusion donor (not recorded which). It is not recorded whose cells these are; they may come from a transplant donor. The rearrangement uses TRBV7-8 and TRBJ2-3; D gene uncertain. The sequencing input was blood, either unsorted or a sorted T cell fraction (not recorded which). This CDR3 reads CASSPVTDTQYF. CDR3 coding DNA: TGTGCCAGCAGCCCGGTTACAGATACGCAGTATTTT.